This passage covers 20 T cell receptor beta chains from one sample sequenced in a study of T-cell memory formation after mild COVID-19. MiXCR, run by TCRdb on the 5' RACE reads, gives a single entry per CDR3 protein. The repertoire holds hundreds of thousands of distinct CDR3 sequences, with around a sixth as singletons. The sample taken for sequencing was PBMCs or a T cell subset sorted from them (not recorded which). All receptors come from an adult woman who had mild COVID-19 (a few samples of this study predate the infection). Cell type and time point are not known.

The V call is TRBV5-4, the J call TRBJ2-1; no firm D call. CDR1 and CDR2 from the germline V gene are SGHNT and YYREEE (reference sequence). Trimming shortened V by 4 bases and J by 10 bases, and 12 bases separated the two germline ends. The CDR3 sequence is 12 residues long. Written as DNA, the CDR3 is TGTGCCAGCAGCCCAACACCCCTCGAGCAGTTCTTC. It is translated as CASSPTPLEQFF.

This clonotype was observed a handful of times. J is TRBJ2-7 and V is TRBV9; D may be TRBD1 (5 bases). Germline CDR1 is SGDLS and CDR2 is YYNGEE. Trimming stripped 7 bases from V and 2 bases from J, with 16 bases between. The length of the CDR3 is 14 residues. CDR3 residues: CASGVGQAPYEQYF. DNA for the CDR3: TGTGCCAGCGGGGTGGGGCAGGCCCCCTACGAGCAGTACTTC.

The genes are TRBV5-1 and TRBJ2-7; TRBD2 is a possible D gene (6 bases). This CDR3 has 14 residues. Trimming stripped 4 bases from V and 4 bases from J, with 15 bases between. From germline, CDR1 is SGHRS and CDR2 YFSETQ. In nucleotides, the CDR3 is TGCGCCAGCAGCCTACGGGCGGGACCTTACGAGCAGTACTTC. Translated: CASSLRAGPYEQYF.

The chain recombines TRBV12-3 or TRBV12-4 with TRBJ2-1; 10 bases are a match to TRBD1. With V trimmed by 0 bases and J by 10 bases, 6 bases remained unmatched. The CDR3 contains 15 residues. The CDR3 DNA sequence: TGTGCCAGCAGTTTAGCACCGGGACAGGGGTTCGAGCAGTTCTTC. Protein sequence: CASSLAPGQGFEQFF.

Only a few counts were recorded for this clonotype. This chain links TRBV4-1 with TRBJ2-3; possible D gene TRBD2, 6 bases. The V and J ends lost 4 bases and 0 bases respectively, with 20 bases between them. The CDR3 extends over 18 amino acids. Germline lookup yields CDR1 MGHRA and CDR2 YSYEKL. DNA of the CDR3: TGCGCCAGCAGCCGAGGACTAATCCCTTTTTCTAGCACAGATACGCAGTATTTT. This translates into CASSRGLIPFSSTDTQYF.

The J gene is TRBJ2-1, the V gene TRBV7-9; D ambiguous. Germline V CDR1 and CDR2: SEHNR, FQNEAQ (reference sequence). The ends were cut back, 5 bases at V and 6 bases at J, with 17 bases in the middle. CDR3 length: 15 amino acids. The CDR3 region has the DNA TGTGCCAGCAGCGACCGGGTCTTCCTCCCCAATGAGCAGTTCTTC. Its translation: CASSDRVFLPNEQFF.

This clonotype was seen a handful of times. The chain is built from TRBV15 and TRBJ2-3; 7 bases agree with TRBD1. CDR1 and CDR2 (germline): LNHNV, YYDKDF (reference sequence). Trimming at V came to 0 bases and at J to 1 base, leaving 7 bases not matched to a gene. The CDR3 covers 17 residues. CDR3 in amino acids: CATSRDGRQGRTDTQYF. CDR3 coding DNA: TGTGCCACCAGCAGAGATGGCCGACAGGGCCGCACAGATACGCAGTATTTT.

The chain carries TRBV6-5 and TRBJ1-1; no firm D call. V dropped 7 bases and J dropped 6 bases, with 24 bases sitting between them. The CDR3 loop spans 16 amino acids. In germline, CDR1 is MNHEY, CDR2 SVGAGI. The CDR3 loop is CASIEGPVMGSAEAFF. In DNA, the CDR3 is TGTGCCAGCATTGAGGGCCCCGTGATGGGGAGCGCTGAAGCTTTCTTT.

This clonotype has a handful of counts. V usage is TRBV4-1 and J usage is TRBJ2-7, with D possibly matching TRBD2 (6 bases). The CDR3 sequence is 13 residues long. CDR1 and CDR2 (germline): MGHRA, YSYEKL. Trimming took off 6 bases at V and 3 bases at J, with 12 bases between the two ends. CDR3 in DNA: TGCGCCAGCAGAGGGGTAGCGGACTACGAGCAGTACTTC. Translation gives CASRGVADYEQYF.

This chain links TRBV3-1 with TRBJ1-3, with TRBD1 as a possible D gene (5 bases). This CDR3 spans 19 amino acids. The V end lost 1 base, the J end lost 4 bases, and 23 bases lay between the germline ends. The germline V gene encodes CDR1 LGHDT and CDR2 YNNKEL (reference sequence). The CDR3 spells CASSQGVGDARFIGNTIYF. The CDR3 DNA sequence: TGTGCCAGCAGCCAAGGAGTAGGGGACGCTCGATTTATCGGAAACACCATATATTTT. Full variable domain (missing parts from reference TRBV3-1 and TRBJ1-3): DTAVSQTPKYLVTQMGNDKSIKCEQNLGHDTMYWYKQDSKKFLKIMFSYNNKELIINETVPNRFSPKSPDKAHLNLHINSLELGDSAVYFCASSQGVGDARFIGNTIYFGEGSWLTVV.

This rearrangement joins TRBV12-3 or TRBV12-4 to TRBJ1-5; no firm D call. Trimming shortened V by 4 bases and J by 3 bases, and 10 bases separated the two germline ends. The CDR3 contains 14 residues. CDR3 DNA sequence: TGTGCCAGCAGTTCAGATTTCGCCAATCAGCCCCAGCATTTT. Its translation: CASSSDFANQPQHF.

J is TRBJ2-7 and V is TRBV5-1; no clear D gene. V lost 0 bases and J 4 bases, leaving 8 bases between the germline ends. Germline CDR1 is SGHRS and CDR2 is YFSETQ. The CDR3 consists of 13 residues. The CDR3 spells CASSLDSVYEQYF. In DNA, the CDR3 is TGCGCCAGCAGCTTGGATTCCGTTTACGAGCAGTACTTC. Using reference TRBV5-1 and TRBJ2-7 for the parts outside the CDR3, the full variable domain is KAGVTQTPRYLIKTRGQQVTLSCSPISGHRSVSWYQQTPGQGLQFLFEYFSETQRNKGNFPGRFSGRQFSNSRSEMNVSTLELGDSALYLCASSLDSVYEQYFGPGTRLTVT.

The chain links TRBV15 to TRBJ2-7; 7 bases agree with TRBD2. With V trimmed by 1 base and J by 2 bases, 11 bases remained unmatched. CDR1 and CDR2 from the germline V gene are LNHNV and YYDKDF (reference sequence). The CDR3 sequence is 17 residues long. The CDR3 coding sequence is TGTGCCACCAGCAGAGTGTACAGAGCGGGGACGACCTACGAGCAGTACTTC. This translates into CATSRVYRAGTTYEQYF.

The genes are TRBV18 and TRBJ2-5; D gene unclear. The germline CDR1 and CDR2 sequences are KGHSH and LQKENI. Trimming shortened V by 3 bases and J by 5 bases, and 10 bases separated the two germline ends. This CDR3 has 13 amino acids. The CDR3 DNA is TGTGCCAGCTCACCGTGGGTACGCGAGACCCAGTACTTC. The encoded protein is CASSPWVRETQYF.

The sample holds a few counts of this clonotype. The chain is built from TRBV20-1 and TRBJ1-5; D uncertain. In germline, CDR1 is DFQATT, CDR2 SNEGSKA (reference sequence). The CDR3 covers 16 residues. Between the trimmed V and J ends, which lost 1 base and 0 bases, there was a span of 13 bases. CDR3 coding DNA: TGCAGTGCTAGAGTTTGGGCCACGTATAGCAATCAGCCCCAGCATTTT. As protein: CSARVWATYSNQPQHF.

The genes are TRBV10-3 and TRBJ2-6; either TRBD1 or TRBD2 may supply D (5 bases each). The germline V gene encodes CDR1 ENHRY and CDR2 SYGVKD. The CDR3 is 16 residues long. Trimming took 3 bases from V and 0 from J, leaving 9 bases between them. CDR3 sequence (DNA): TGTGCCATCAGTGATCTTGGGGGCTCTGGGGCCAACGTCCTGACTTTC. This translates into CAISDLGGSGANVLTF.

The chain has TRBV7-2 and TRBJ2-5; 9 bases match TRBD2. Germline V CDR1 and CDR2: SGHTA, FQGNSA. V was pared by 4 bases and J by 2 bases, with 8 bases of the junction left unmatched. This CDR3 has 16 amino acids. CDR3 bases: TGTGCCAGCAGCTGGGCGGATAGCGGGAGACAAGAGACCCAGTACTTC. Translation gives CASSWADSGRQETQYF.

V and J are TRBV5-1 and TRBJ2-1; D is ambiguous. The CDR3 loop spans 13 amino acids. CDR1 and CDR2 (germline): SGHRS, YFSETQ. Trimming removed 0 bases from V and 8 bases from J, with 9 bases in between. The CDR3 loop reads CASSLDQRDEQFF. CDR3 nucleotide sequence: TGCGCCAGCAGCTTGGACCAAAGGGATGAGCAGTTCTTC.

This rearrangement joins TRBV25-1 to TRBJ1-6; possible D gene TRBD1, 5 bases. This CDR3 contains 15 residues. Trimming pared 6 bases from V and 5 bases from J, leaving 14 bases between. Germline values: CDR1 MGHDK, CDR2 SYGVNS. The CDR3 sequence is CASRPRQGDNSPLHF. The DNA for the CDR3 is TGTGCCAGCAGACCCCGTCAGGGAGATAATTCACCCCTCCACTTT. Combining the CDR3 with reference TRBV25-1 and TRBJ1-6 gives the whole variable domain EADIYQTPRYLVIGTGKKITLECSQTMGHDKMYWYQQDPGMELHLIHYSYGVNSTEKGDLSSESTVSRIRTEHFPLTLESARPSHTSQYLCASRPRQGDNSPLHFGNGTRLTVT.

This clonotype was seen a handful of times. One junction end disagrees with the germline gene, perhaps due to a read error. V and J are TRBV7-3 and TRBJ2-1, with 13 bases lining up with TRBD2. This CDR3 has 14 amino acids. CDR1 is SGHTA and CDR2 is FQGTGA in the germline V gene. The CDR3 reads CASSAGTSGATSYF. The CDR3 DNA reads TGTGCCAGCAGCGCCGGGACTAGCGGGGCCACTTCGTACTTC.